The subject of this entry is one TCR beta chain. Its cognate antigen is unknown. The data belong to a study of cytomegalovirus exposure and HLA in healthy donors. Study-wide results and caveats: Information on immune exposure was restricted to one variable (CMV serostatus). Specific recognition of CMV antigens was confirmed in vitro for three chains (all CMV-associated).

This CDR3 has 16 amino acids. Germline CDR1 LNHDA, CDR2 SQIVND (reference sequence). Germline trimming cut 4 bases from V and 2 bases from J; bases unmatched to any gene: 10. PCR employed 60 Vbeta and 13 Jbeta primers. Assay: immunoSEQ multiplex PCR; the TCRdb copy retains only in-frame clones and omits some. This table has 130,000 to 150,000 clones, roughly 76% appearing once. This sequence originates from a woman aged 25 to 39 in good health and CMV-seronegative. Sequencing was done on a sample of PBMCs. The chain is built from TRBV19 and TRBJ1-1; TRBD1 aligns across 7 bases. DNA for the CDR3: TGTGCCAGTAGTAAAACCACAGGGGCCTTTAACACTGAAGCTTTCTTT. Protein sequence: CASSKTTGAFNTEAFF.